This T cell receptor beta chain was recorded in a study of T cells after posttransplantation cyclophosphamide. The protocol was immunoSEQ multiplex PCR, while the TCRdb copy is restricted to in-frame clones and leaves out a portion. The sample contains 28,000 or so clones, 70% to 90% of which appear only once. The V segment lost 2 bases and the J segment 3 bases; nucleotides outside the gene matches: 5. CDR3 size: 17 residues. Germline assignment: CDR1 SGHDN and CDR2 FVKESK. The rearrangement joins TRBV14 to TRBJ2-1, with 12 positions matching TRBD2. The clonotype was recovered from a man aged 45 to 65. The sequenced sample consisted of PBMCs. The CDR3 here is CASSQYLLAGGYNEQFF. CDR3 bases: TGTGCCAGCAGCCAATACTTACTAGCGGGGGGCTACAATGAGCAGTTCTTC. Together with reference TRBV14 and TRBJ2-1, the CDR3 gives the full variable domain: EAGVTQFPSHSVIEKGQTVTLRCDPISGHDNLYWYRRVMGKEIKFLLHFVKESKQDESGMPNNRFLAERTGGTYSTLKVQPAELEDSGVYFCASSQYLLAGGYNEQFFGPGTRLTVL.